This passage covers 26 T cell receptor beta chains from one sample sequenced in a study of radiotherapy plus CTLA-4 blockade in lung cancer. The assay was immunoSEQ multiplex PCR, and TCRdb's table has in-frame clones only and misses some. The sample carries 15,000 to 20,000 clones, roughly 83% recorded once. The material sequenced was peripheral blood, taken from a patient treated with radiotherapy plus ipilimumab. Receptor source: a human donor with non-small cell lung cancer whose response to radiotherapy plus ipilimumab could not be evaluated.

This clone occurred once. The chain employs TRBV28 and TRBJ2-7; D unresolved. The CDR3 contains 11 residues. The germline V gene encodes CDR1 MDHEN and CDR2 SYDVKM. Trimming left V 3 bases short and J 4 bases short, with 4 bases between. The DNA of the CDR3 is TGTGCCAGCAGTTTGCGGTACGAGCAGTACTTC. It is translated as CASSLRYEQYF.

J is TRBJ2-1 and V is TRBV6-1, with D perhaps TRBD2 (6 bases). The germline V gene has CDR1 MNHNS and CDR2 SASEGT. The V gene lost 1 base and the J gene lost 4 bases, with 14 bases spanning the gap. The CDR3 covers 16 residues. The CDR3 is CASSEVGRRGYNEQFF. DNA of the CDR3: TGTGCCAGCAGTGAAGTCGGGAGACGGGGATACAATGAGCAGTTCTTC.

This clone has a single count. The chain joins TRBV20-1 to TRBJ2-5; 7 positions match TRBD1. V lost 6 bases, J lost 4 bases, and 2 bases stayed unmatched. Germline V gene sequence: CDR1 DFQATT, CDR2 SNEGSKA (reference sequence). This CDR3 comprises 11 residues. Here the CDR3 DNA reads TGCAGTGCCCACAGGGGAGAGACCCAGTACTTC. Its translation is CSAHRGETQYF.

The J gene is TRBJ2-1, the V gene TRBV5-6, with 9 bases that match TRBD2. There are 15 residues in the CDR3. V dropped 4 bases and J dropped 8; count of bases not matched to a gene: 10. The V gene's germline CDR1 is SGHDT and CDR2 YYEEEE. CDR3 in DNA: TGTGCCAGCAGCCCGGCGGGGGGGCCAGGCGATGAGCAGTTCTTC. Translation gives CASSPAGGPGDEQFF.

This clone was detected only once. J is TRBJ2-5 and V is TRBV11-2, with D possibly TRBD2 on 5 matching bases. Trimming left V 4 bases short and J 5 bases short, with 14 bases between. This CDR3 contains 14 residues. CDR1 SGHAT and CDR2 FQNNGV come from the germline V gene. The CDR3 protein is CASSSAGIQETQYF. Here the CDR3 DNA reads TGTGCCAGCAGCTCCGCCGGGATCCAGGAGACCCAGTACTTC.

The chain is built from TRBV4-1 and TRBJ2-1; 11 nucleotides agree with TRBD2. The CDR3 contains 20 residues. V shed 0 bases, J shed 0 bases, and the junction held 10 bases outside the gene matches. Germline CDR1 is MGHRA and CDR2 is YSYEKL. The CDR3 loop reads CASSQDLVLAGASSYNEQFF. CDR3 DNA sequence: TGCGCCAGCAGCCAAGATCTGGTACTAGCGGGAGCCAGCTCCTACAATGAGCAGTTCTTC.

The chain recombines TRBV6-6 with TRBJ2-1, with 12 bases fitting TRBD2. Germline CDR1 MNHNY, CDR2 SVGAGI (reference sequence). Trimming cost V 5 bases and J 3 bases; bases outside gene matches: 5. The CDR3 is 16 amino acids. CDR3 DNA: TGTGCCAGCAGTCCCTCTAGCGGGAGGGTCTACAATGAGCAGTTCTTC. Translating gives CASSPSSGRVYNEQFF.

CDR3 sequence reads: CASRPDRVGTEAFF. The CDR3 region has the DNA TGTGCCAGCAGACCAGACAGGGTGGGAACTGAAGCTTTCTTT. This sequence joins TRBV5-4 and TRBJ1-1; 7 bases line up with TRBD1. Germline V gene lookup returns CDR1 SGHNT and CDR2 YYREEE (reference sequence). V was clipped by 5 bases and J by 5 bases; unmatched bases: 9. The CDR3 totals 14 residues.

This chain joins TRBV4-3 and TRBJ2-5; 10 bases are shared with TRBD1. The CDR3 sequence is 16 residues long. The trim removed 4 bases at V and 0 bases at J, leaving 5 bases unmatched. Germline assignment: CDR1 LGHNA and CDR2 YSLEER. CDR3 protein: CASSRTGTGDQETQYF. The CDR3 DNA sequence: TGCGCCAGCAGCCGAACCGGGACAGGGGACCAAGAGACCCAGTACTTC.

This clone is judged medium-sized. The CDR3 here is CAISAVSGGGLEQFF. DNA of the CDR3: TGTGCCATCAGTGCCGTTAGCGGGGGGGGACTTGAGCAGTTCTTC. The chain joins TRBV10-3 to TRBJ2-1, with 11 positions matching TRBD2. Germline values: CDR1 ENHRY, CDR2 SYGVKD. V lost 4 bases and J lost 9; bases outside the gene matches: 8. The CDR3 sequence is 15 residues long.

The CDR3 nucleotides read TGTGCCAGCAGTTACGGGACAGGGGGCGCAGATACGCAGTATTTT. It specifies CASSYGTGGADTQYF. This chain connects TRBV6-6 to TRBJ2-3; 12 positions match TRBD1. The CDR3 consists of 15 residues. The germline gives CDR1 MNHNY, CDR2 SVGAGI (reference sequence). Trimming removed 2 bases from V and 4 bases from J; junction bases left unmatched: 1.

In this sample, this clone turned up a few times. The V gene is TRBV2, the J gene TRBJ2-1; D not resolved. The length of the CDR3 is 14 residues. The V and J ends lost 5 bases and 4 bases respectively, with 12 bases between them. Germline V lookup: CDR1 SNHLY, CDR2 FYNNEI. CDR3 protein: CASSPDRLYNEQFF. For the CDR3, the DNA is TGTGCCAGCAGTCCCGACCGACTGTACAATGAGCAGTTCTTC.

This rearrangement joins TRBV9 to TRBJ2-3; a possible D gene is TRBD1 (6 bases). V gave up 1 base and J gave up 2 bases, with 8 bases separating them. Germline V gives CDR1 SGDLS, CDR2 YYNGEE. CDR3 size: 14 residues. CDR3 residues: CASSVRGFTDTQYF. The CDR3 nucleotides are TGTGCCAGCAGCGTAAGGGGGTTCACAGATACGCAGTATTTT. The variable domain in full, completed from reference TRBV9 and TRBJ2-3, reads DSGVTQTPKHLITATGQRVTLRCSPRSGDLSVYWYQQSLDQGLQFLIQYYNGEERAKGNILERFSAQQFPDLHSELNLSSLELGDSALYFCASSVRGFTDTQYFGPGTRLTVL.

The V and J genes are TRBV7-6 and TRBJ2-7; D is possibly TRBD2 (7 bases). This CDR3 has 20 amino acids. Deletions cut 7 bases from V and 7 bases from J, with 38 bases between. CDR1 is SGHVS, CDR2 FNYEAQ, per germline. Here the CDR3 reads CASTVKPSSGGQKFIGEQYF. The CDR3 DNA is TGTGCCAGCACCGTAAAACCCTCATCGGGGGGACAAAAATTCATCGGGGAGCAGTACTTC. The full variable domain, completed using reference TRBV7-6 and TRBJ2-7, is GAGVSQSPRYKVTKRGQDVALRCDPISGHVSLYWYRQALGQGPEFLTYFNYEAQQDKSGLPNDRFSAERPEGSISTLTIQRTEQRDSAMYRCASTVKPSSGGQKFIGEQYFGPGTRLTVT.

The chain couples TRBV21-1 to TRBJ1-4; TRBD1 is the table's D call and was not checked against the DNA. TRBV21-1 constitutes a pseudogene. This CDR3 region has 16 residues. Here the CDR3 reads CASSLDRGTTNEKLFF. Here the CDR3 DNA reads TGTGCCAGCAGCCTGGATAGGGGGACAACTAATGAAAAACTGTTTTTT.

As for this clone: Germline and junction disagree at one end, which may indicate a read error. This chain connects TRBV6-1 to TRBJ2-7, with D possibly being TRBD2 (6 bases). The CDR3 has 14 residues. The V gene's germline CDR1 is MNHNS and CDR2 SASEGT. Here the CDR3 DNA reads TGTGCCAGCAGGGGACTGCGGGCCCCCTACGAGCGGTACTTC. Translated, it gives CASRGLRAPYERYF.

CDR3 DNA: TGTGCCAGCAGTTCCCGGGACAGGGGGGAGCAGTTCTTC. It is translated as CASSSRDRGEQFF. The chain uses TRBV27 and TRBJ2-1; 11 positions match TRBD1. This CDR3 contains 13 residues. Germline V gene data show CDR1 as MNHEY and CDR2 as SMNVEV (reference sequence). V was clipped by 4 bases and J by 10 bases; unmatched bases: 3.

Only one count was recorded for this clone. The chain employs TRBV6-1 and TRBJ1-5, with unresolved D. CDR1 is MNHNS and CDR2 is SASEGT in the germline V gene. The CDR3 consists of 15 residues. The V and J ends lost 7 bases and 3 bases respectively, with 16 bases between them. The CDR3 region has the DNA TGTGCCAGCACCCACGGCGAGGGCGTCAATCAGCCCCAGCATTTT. It specifies CASTHGEGVNQPQHF.

This clone appeared a few times. The chain is built from TRBV6-6 and TRBJ1-3, with D hard to call. Germline V lookup: CDR1 MNHNY, CDR2 SVGAGI (reference sequence). Trimming took 6 bases from V and 1 from J, leaving 10 bases between them. This CDR3 contains 14 residues. The CDR3 DNA sequence: TGTGCCAGCAGGCCAGGAGGTTCTGGAAACACCATATATTTT. Protein sequence: CASRPGGSGNTIYF.

The chain is built from TRBV10-3 and TRBJ2-3; a weak D match, TRBD2 (6 bases). The germline V gene has CDR1 ENHRY and CDR2 SYGVKD. The CDR3 has 13 residues. The V end was cut by 8 bases, the J end by 0 bases, with 9 bases between. DNA for the CDR3: TGTGCCATCTCTGGGACTAGCACAGATACGCAGTATTTT. Translation: CAISGTSTDTQYF.

This clone was found a few times. The genes are TRBV6-1 and TRBJ1-6; 7 bases are shared with TRBD1. Germline CDR1 and CDR2: MNHNS and SASEGT. The length of the CDR3 is 15 residues. V shed 2 bases, J shed 11 bases, and the junction held 9 bases outside the gene matches. The CDR3 nucleotides read TGTGCCAGCAGTGAAAAGGGGGCCGGTAACACACCCCTCCACTTT. It yields the protein CASSEKGAGNTPLHF.

J is TRBJ1-5 and V is TRBV5-3; the D gene is possibly TRBD1 (5 bases). TRBV5-3 is known as an ORF, though its function is uncertain. The CDR3 consists of 18 residues. V was pared by 0 bases and J by 2 bases, with 18 bases between. The CDR3 is CARSLGQGAYAGNQPQHF. The DNA for the CDR3 is TGTGCCAGAAGCTTGGGGCAGGGTGCGTATGCGGGCAATCAGCCCCAGCATTTT.

The chain is built from TRBV5-1 and TRBJ2-1; 15 bases align to TRBD2. The CDR3 covers 18 residues. CDR1 and CDR2 (germline): SGHRS, YFSETQ. V lost 4 bases to trimming and J lost 8 bases; unmatched junction nucleotides: 13. DNA of the CDR3: TGCGCCAGCAGCATCGGGACTAGCGGGAGGTTGAGGAGGGATGAGCAGTTCTTC. Protein sequence: CASSIGTSGRLRRDEQFF.

About this clone: This clone may be a read error of a much larger clone one base away. The chain links TRBV6-1 to TRBJ1-2; no definite D call. This CDR3 has 13 residues. Germline V gene sequence: CDR1 MNHNS, CDR2 SASEGT. The CDR3 reads CASSEHEAVGCTF. DNA of the CDR3: TGTGCCAGCAGTGAACATGAAGCGGTTGGCTGCACCTTC.

J is TRBJ1-5 and V is TRBV18; D unclear. The CDR3 is made up of 14 amino acids. Germline V lookup: CDR1 KGHSH, CDR2 LQKENI. V lost 2 bases and J lost 3, with 8 bases in between. CDR3: CASSPEAINQPQHF. The CDR3 DNA reads as TGTGCCAGCTCACCAGAGGCGATCAATCAGCCCCAGCATTTT.

The rearrangement joins TRBV6-5 to TRBJ1-2; D unresolved. Germline values: CDR1 MNHEY, CDR2 SVGAGI. V lost 5 bases to trimming and J lost 8 bases, with 12 bases between them. The CDR3 length is 12 residues. In DNA, the CDR3 is TGTGCCAGCAGTGAAGTCCCGGGGGGCTACACCTTC. Protein product: CASSEVPGGYTF.